The clone carrying this TCR beta chain was counted only a few times. Antigen specificity is unknown. Vbeta (60) and Jbeta (13) primers were used in the PCR. The protocol was immunoSEQ multiplex PCR, while the TCRdb copy is restricted to in-frame clones and leaves out a portion. This repertoire shows 75,000 to 100,000 clones, around 8% found once; its top ten account for about 2.3%. The data stem from a study of cytomegalovirus exposure and HLA in healthy donors. Study in general: Earlier results showed almost 120 million unique TCR beta sequences derived from roughly 200 million T cells.

Trimming removed 1 base from V and 3 bases from J, with 13 bases in between. The CDR3 contains 15 residues. Germline CDR1 SGHDT, CDR2 YYEEEE. The donors were healthy bone marrow donors. Study results and caveats: The availability of immune exposure information extended only to CMV serostatus. Cytomegalovirus-associated TCR beta chains were listed, numbering 150 to 200.

V is TRBV5-6 and J is TRBJ1-1; D is possibly TRBD1 (6 bases). What was sequenced was PBMCs. This clonotype was sampled from a man aged 45-60 years in good health and CMV-seronegative. CDR3 loop: CASSLLGKGDTEAFF. The CDR3 DNA is TGTGCCAGCAGCTTGTTAGGAAAGGGGGACACTGAAGCTTTCTTT.